This entry lists 25 T cell receptor beta chains sequenced from one sample in a study of a mutant IDH1 vaccine in newly diagnosed glioma. The time point: week 47, end of study. The content of each vaccine dose was 300 ug of mutant IDH1 20-mer peptide, and topical imiquimod accompanied it. The protocol was immunoSEQ multiplex PCR, while the TCRdb copy is restricted to in-frame clones and leaves out a portion. The top ten clones hold about 30% of a sample with 30,000 or so clones, 80% to 85% of them seen once. Their antigens remain unidentified. The sequencing used PBMCs, collected from a glioma patient whose treatment included an IDH1 peptide vaccine. The source is a man younger than 40 with glioma.

The chain has TRBV5-1 and TRBJ2-2; TRBD1 matches 7 bases. The germline V gene encodes CDR1 SGHRS and CDR2 YFSETQ. The CDR3 is 16 amino acids. J was trimmed by 4 bases and V by 3 bases; bases with no gene match: 9. The CDR3 sequence: CASSSRQGPATGELFF. Written as DNA, the CDR3 is TGCGCCAGCAGCTCGCGACAGGGACCGGCCACCGGGGAGCTGTTTTTT.

V usage is TRBV21-1 and J usage is TRBJ2-7; the table's D call, TRBD1, was not checked against the DNA. TRBV21-1 is a documented pseudogene. The CDR3 totals 11 residues. CDR3 nucleotides: TGTGCCAGCAGCCACTCCTACGAGCAGTACTTC. Its protein product is CASSHSYEQYF.

V is TRBV27 and J is TRBJ1-4; 9 bases agree with TRBD1. Germline assignment: CDR1 MNHEY and CDR2 SMNVEV (reference sequence). The junction had 12 bases not matched to a gene; V was cut back by 5 bases and J by 5 bases. CDR3 length: 17 residues. CDR3 protein: CASSPSSHRGRNEKLFF. The CDR3 DNA is TGTGCCAGCAGTCCGTCCTCTCACAGGGGGCGAAATGAAAAACTGTTTTTT.

The chain employs TRBV30 and TRBJ2-3; D remains unclear. V lost 5 bases to trimming and J lost 0 bases, with 12 bases between them. This CDR3 comprises 14 residues. Germline V gene sequence: CDR1 GTSNPN, CDR2 SVGIG (reference sequence). CDR3 in amino acids: CAWGEPPSTDTQYF. The CDR3 bases are TGTGCCTGGGGCGAACCACCTAGCACAGATACGCAGTATTTT.

V gene TRBV4-1 combines with J gene TRBJ2-7; tentatively, D is TRBD2 (6 bases). The CDR3 runs to 15 residues. Germline-derived CDR1 and CDR2 are MGHRA and YSYEKL. The V end was cut by 4 bases, the J end by 6 bases, with 19 bases between. CDR3 loop: CASSLWGTAAGEQYF. The CDR3 region has the DNA TGCGCCAGCAGCCTCTGGGGGACTGCTGCCGGCGAGCAGTACTTC.

This rearrangement joins TRBV11-2 to TRBJ1-3; D call uncertain. From germline, CDR1 is SGHAT and CDR2 FQNNGV. This CDR3 comprises 15 residues. Trimming shortened V by 1 base and J by 0 bases, and 7 bases separated the two germline ends. DNA of the CDR3: TGTGCCAGCAGCTTAGGTGTCGACTCTGGAAACACCATATATTTT. Translated: CASSLGVDSGNTIYF.

The chain couples TRBV29-1 to TRBJ2-1; D is perhaps TRBD1 (6 bases). Germline V gene sequence: CDR1 SQVTM, CDR2 ANQGSEA. The CDR3 covers 11 residues. Trimming shortened V by 7 bases and J by 3 bases, and 7 bases separated the two germline ends. The CDR3: CSGTDYNEQFF. The CDR3 DNA sequence: TGCAGCGGGACAGACTACAATGAGCAGTTCTTC.

The chain employs TRBV29-1 and TRBJ2-5; tentative D call: TRBD2 (6 bases). Per germline, CDR1 SQVTM and CDR2 ANQGSEA. Trimming cost V 5 bases and J 4 bases, with 11 bases left between them. This CDR3 region has 12 residues. This CDR3 is CSVREIGETQYF. The CDR3 bases are TGCAGCGTTCGGGAGATTGGAGAGACCCAGTACTTC.

In this sample, this clone turned up once. The chain is built from TRBV21-1 and TRBJ1-2. TRBV21-1 is a pseudogene locus. This CDR3 has 16 amino acids. The CDR3 region is CASSKVSPPPISGYTF. The DNA of the CDR3 is TGTGCCAGCAGCAAAGTTTCGCCGCCACCTATTTCTGGCTACACCTTC.

The chain joins TRBV5-1 to TRBJ2-7; 7 bases are shared with TRBD1. Trimming removed 4 bases from V and 0 bases from J; junction bases left unmatched: 7. Germline CDR1 reads SGHRS; CDR2 reads YFSETQ. The CDR3 sequence is 15 residues long. In DNA, the CDR3 is TGCGCCAGCAGCAGCCGGGGACAGAGCTCCTACGAGCAGTACTTC. Translation gives CASSSRGQSSYEQYF. Variable domain in full (rest from reference TRBV5-1 and TRBJ2-7): KAGVTQTPRYLIKTRGQQVTLSCSPISGHRSVSWYQQTPGQGLQFLFEYFSETQRNKGNFPGRFSGRQFSNSRSEMNVSTLELGDSALYLCASSSRGQSSYEQYFGPGTRLTVT.

This chain connects TRBV19 to TRBJ1-5; D gene unclear. Trimming stripped 2 bases from V and 0 bases from J, with 11 bases between. The CDR3 runs to 16 residues. CDR1 is LNHDA and CDR2 is SQIVND in the germline V gene (reference sequence). This chain's CDR3 is CASSIRTEYSNQPQHF. The CDR3 DNA follows: TGTGCCAGTAGTATAAGGACGGAGTATAGCAATCAGCCCCAGCATTTT.

The genes are TRBV5-1 and TRBJ2-1, with 8 bases that match TRBD2. After removal of 1 base from V and 4 bases from J, the junction contained 4 bases not matched to a gene. CDR1 SGHRS and CDR2 YFSETQ come from the germline V gene. The CDR3 loop spans 15 amino acids. The CDR3 DNA sequence: TGCGCCAGCAGCTTGTCACTAGCGGATTACAATGAGCAGTTCTTC. This translates into CASSLSLADYNEQFF. Looking up the rest from reference TRBV5-1 and TRBJ2-1 gives the full variable domain: KAGVTQTPRYLIKTRGQQVTLSCSPISGHRSVSWYQQTPGQGLQFLFEYFSETQRNKGNFPGRFSGRQFSNSRSEMNVSTLELGDSALYLCASSLSLADYNEQFFGPGTRLTVL.

The chain is built from TRBV6-6 and TRBJ1-5; D remains unclear. Germline values: CDR1 MNHNY, CDR2 SVGAGI (reference sequence). Trimming shortened V by 5 bases and J by 0 bases, and 5 bases separated the two germline ends. This CDR3 contains 13 residues. This CDR3 reads CASSPDSNQPQHF. CDR3 DNA: TGTGCCAGCAGTCCAGATAGCAATCAGCCCCAGCATTTT.

The chain combines TRBV25-1 with TRBJ1-1; D remains unclear. The germline V gene has CDR1 MGHDK and CDR2 SYGVNS. The CDR3 contains 13 residues. Trimming stripped 6 bases from V and 1 base from J, with 9 bases between. This chain's CDR3 is CASSLGGNTEAFF. The CDR3 nucleotides are TGTGCCAGCAGCTTGGGCGGGAACACTGAAGCTTTCTTT.

The chain has TRBV27 and TRBJ1-1, with a tentative D call TRBD1 (6 bases). From germline, CDR1 is MNHEY and CDR2 SMNVEV (reference sequence). Trimming removed 2 bases at V and 0 bases at J, with 13 bases between. The CDR3 consists of 16 residues. The CDR3 nucleotides read TGTGCCAGCAGTTTAAGCTCAGGGGCTATGAACACTGAAGCTTTCTTT. This encodes CASSLSSGAMNTEAFF.

This chain connects TRBV29-1 to TRBJ2-3, with a weak D call TRBD2 (5 bases). V was pared by 1 base and J by 3 bases, with 11 bases between. This CDR3 has 14 amino acids. Looked up from germline, CDR1 is SQVTM and CDR2 is ANQGSEA. CDR3: CSVEVRGATDTQYF. The CDR3 region has the DNA TGCAGCGTTGAAGTCCGGGGAGCGACAGATACGCAGTATTTT.

This clone was observed a few times. J is TRBJ1-2 and V is TRBV6-5; D unclear. Trimming stripped 10 bases from V and 4 bases from J, with 16 bases between. The CDR3 length is 13 residues. Germline CDR1 and CDR2: MNHEY and SVGAGI. The CDR3 DNA reads TGTGCCACTCGAATTGCCGGGTCCTATGGCTACACCTTC. Its protein is CATRIAGSYGYTF.

The gene calls are TRBV10-3 and TRBJ2-5; no clear D. Germline CDR1 is ENHRY and CDR2 is SYGVKD. The V gene lost 11 bases and the J gene lost 5 bases, with 18 bases spanning the gap. The CDR3 covers 13 residues. The CDR3 DNA sequence: TGTGCCGTCGCCGGGCCTCAAGGGGAGACCCAGTACTTC. It codes for CAVAGPQGETQYF.

The chain joins TRBV29-1 to TRBJ1-2; no clear D. V shed 6 bases and J shed 3 bases, with 14 bases lying between them. Germline V gene sequence: CDR1 SQVTM, CDR2 ANQGSEA. The CDR3 is 13 residues long. The CDR3 DNA is TGCAGCGTATGGGCGGAATACCACTATGGCTACACCTTC. This encodes CSVWAEYHYGYTF.

The chain employs TRBV19 and TRBJ1-6; D unresolved. Germline-derived CDR1 and CDR2 are LNHDA and SQIVND (reference sequence). V shed 6 bases and J shed 6 bases, with 12 bases lying between them. CDR3 length: 14 residues. The CDR3 nucleotides read TGTGCCAGTAGCTCATCCGCGCGTAATTCACCCCTCCACTTT. Residues: CASSSSARNSPLHF. The full variable domain, its missing parts supplied by reference TRBV19 and TRBJ1-6, is DGGITQSPKYLFRKEGQNVTLSCEQNLNHDAMYWYRQDPGQGLRLIYYSQIVNDFQKGDIAEGYSVSREKKESFPLTVTSAQKNPTAFYLCASSSSARNSPLHFGNGTRLTVT.

This chain uses TRBV11-3 with TRBJ1-6, with 7 bases matching TRBD1. CDR1 and CDR2 (germline): SGHNT, YENEEA. The trim removed 5 bases at V and 6 bases at J, leaving 4 bases unmatched. The CDR3 consists of 14 residues. DNA of the CDR3: TGTGCCAGCAGCACCGGGACAGTTAATTCACCCCTCCACTTT. It codes for CASSTGTVNSPLHF.

In DNA form, the CDR3 reads TGTGCCAGCAGTCACAGACTAGCGGGGGGCTCCTACGAGCAGTACTTC. Amino acids: CASSHRLAGGSYEQYF. The chain employs TRBV27 and TRBJ2-7, with 13 bases matching TRBD2. V shed 5 bases and J 0 bases; nucleotides not matched to a gene: 4. CDR3 size: 16 residues. CDR1 MNHEY and CDR2 SMNVEV come from the germline V gene (reference sequence).

The rearrangement links TRBV6-5 to TRBJ2-3, with D unclear. The germline V and J ends were trimmed by 4 bases and 5 bases, with 10 bases remaining between them. Germline loops: CDR1 MNHEY, CDR2 SVGAGI. This CDR3 comprises 13 residues. For the CDR3, the DNA is TGTGCCAGCAGTTCCTTGGGTGAAGATACGCAGTATTTT. Its translation: CASSSLGEDTQYF.

The chain has TRBV5-1 and TRBJ1-1; 10 bases line up with TRBD1. The CDR3 contains 16 residues. Germline V gene lookup returns CDR1 SGHRS and CDR2 YFSETQ. Germline trimming cut 2 bases from V and 2 bases from J; bases unmatched to any gene: 6. The CDR3 DNA reads TGCGCCAGCAGCTTCGGACAGGGGGGGAAAAACACTGAAGCTTTCTTT. It specifies CASSFGQGGKNTEAFF.

CDR3 DNA: TGCGCCAGCAGCTTGGGTTCAGGGGGGATCGAGCAGTACTTC. Its protein is CASSLGSGGIEQYF. The rearrangement uses TRBV5-1 and TRBJ2-7; tentative D call: TRBD1 (7 bases). V was trimmed by 0 bases and J by 6 bases, leaving 13 bases between them. The CDR3 is 14 amino acids. Germline assignment: CDR1 SGHRS and CDR2 YFSETQ. Variable domain in full (rest from reference TRBV5-1 and TRBJ2-7): KAGVTQTPRYLIKTRGQQVTLSCSPISGHRSVSWYQQTPGQGLQFLFEYFSETQRNKGNFPGRFSGRQFSNSRSEMNVSTLELGDSALYLCASSLGSGGIEQYFGPGTRLTVT.